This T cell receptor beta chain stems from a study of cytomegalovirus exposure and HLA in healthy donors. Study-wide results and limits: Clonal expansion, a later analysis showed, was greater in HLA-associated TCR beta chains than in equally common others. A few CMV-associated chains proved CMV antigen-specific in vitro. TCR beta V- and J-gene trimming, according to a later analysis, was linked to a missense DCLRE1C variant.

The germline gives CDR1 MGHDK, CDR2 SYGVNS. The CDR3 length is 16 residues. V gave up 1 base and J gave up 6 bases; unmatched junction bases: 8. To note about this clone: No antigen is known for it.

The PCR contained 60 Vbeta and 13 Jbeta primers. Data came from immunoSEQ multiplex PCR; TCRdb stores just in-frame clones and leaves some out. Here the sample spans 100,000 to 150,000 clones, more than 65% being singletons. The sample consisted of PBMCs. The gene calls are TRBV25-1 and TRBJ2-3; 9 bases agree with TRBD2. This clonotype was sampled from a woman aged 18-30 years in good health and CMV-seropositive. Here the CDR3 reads CASSESPAGGNDTQYF. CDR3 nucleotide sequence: TGTGCCAGCAGTGAATCACCAGCGGGGGGAAACGATACGCAGTATTTT.